This note documents a single TCR beta chain sequence. As processed by the authors: Estimation of nucleated cell counts was performed using reference gene primer amplification. Generated by immunoSEQ multiplex PCR, the TCRdb table keeps only in-frame clones and is missing some. V, J and clone size are those of that table, while D and trimming were read from the DNA. The repertoire has approximately 150,000 clones, approximately 81% of them found once; the top ten carry about 5%. Across about two dozen US areas, participants ranged in age from about 18 to 100 years. The study assigned cohorts using participant-reported clinical history. The germline gives CDR1 MNHEY, CDR2 SVGAGI. The CDR3 length is 16 residues. Deletions cut 0 bases from V and 9 bases from J, with 20 bases between. This record belongs to a study of blood T cell repertoires in COVID-19. Study background: The origin of the acute and convalescent COVID-19 samples was the United States, Italy and Spain.

The TCR comes from a woman aged 40-49 years with acute COVID-19. The specimen was PBMCs or T cells enriched from blood (not recorded which). J is TRBJ1-1 and V is TRBV6-5, with D perhaps matching TRBD1 (6 bases). The CDR3 DNA is TGTGCCAGCAGTTACTCGAAGCTCCTGAAACAGGGCCAAGCTTTCTTT. It specifies CASSYSKLLKQGQAFF.